The rows below give T cell receptor beta chains drawn from one sample of a study of blood T cell repertoires in COVID-19. Assay used: immunoSEQ multiplex PCR; TCRdb lists only in-frame clones, some missing. Of more than 300,000 clones in the sample, 85% to 90% were seen once. The sequenced sample consisted of PBMCs or T cells enriched from blood (not recorded which). These receptors were collected from a woman in her thirties who had recovered from COVID-19. Both conserved end residues are part of each CDR3. A D gene is named only where the DNA matches it firmly. The size entry is marked missing in some rows and otherwise reads once, few, many or a size class.

V gene,J gene,clone size,D gene,CDR3 protein,CDR3 DNA
TRBV7-9,TRBJ1-4,-,TRBD1,CASSLGTGNEKLFF,TGTGCCAGCAGCCTAGGGACAGGGAATGAAAAACTGTTTTTT
TRBV5-1,TRBJ1-2,-,TRBD1,CASSPRKANRGGSYGYTF,TGCGCCAGCAGCCCGAGAAAGGCCAACAGGGGAGGAAGCTATGGCTACACCTTC
TRBV5-4,TRBJ1-2,-,-,CASSLAGGSGYTF,TGTGCCAGCAGCTTGGCGGGGGGGAGTGGCTACACCTTC
TRBV11-2,TRBJ2-1,-,-,CASSQGALANNEQFF,TGTGCCAGCAGCCAAGGAGCCCTAGCGAACAATGAGCAGTTCTTC
TRBV19,TRBJ1-2,once,-,CASSMGRYQDYGYTF,TGTGCCAGTAGTATGGGTCGGTACCAGGACTATGGCTACACCTTC
TRBV7-2,TRBJ2-2,-,TRBD2,CASSFSGRARTGELFF,TGTGCCAGCAGCTTTAGCGGGAGGGCTAGAACCGGGGAGCTGTTTTTT
TRBV19,TRBJ2-1,once,-,CASTWGGHRNEQFF,TGTGCCAGTACGTGGGGGGGCCATCGCAATGAGCAGTTCTTC
TRBV7-2,TRBJ1-5,-,-,CASSPDWSFAQPQHF,TGTGCCAGCAGCCCCGACTGGTCCTTTGCTCAGCCCCAGCATTTT
TRBV29-1,TRBJ2-7,-,TRBD1,CSVEDVETGGRYEQYF,TGCAGCGTTGAAGATGTGGAGACAGGGGGCCGGTACGAGCAGTACTTC
TRBV2,TRBJ1-2,-,TRBD1,CASRGQPRAGYTF,TGTGCCAGCAGGGGACAGCCCAGGGCTGGCTACACCTTC
TRBV15,TRBJ2-6,-,TRBD2,CATSRVIGGTGGANVLTF,TGTGCCACCAGCAGAGTTATCGGGGGGACGGGAGGGGCCAACGTCCTGACTTTC
TRBV7-2,TRBJ2-2,-,-,CASSRADILNTGELFF,TGTGCCAGCAGCCGGGCGGACATACTGAACACCGGGGAGCTGTTTTTT
TRBV4-3,TRBJ2-7,-,TRBD2,CASSQGLAGGWTYEQYF,TGCGCCAGCAGCCAGGGACTAGCGGGAGGTTGGACCTACGAGCAGTACTTC
TRBV6-6,TRBJ2-7,once,TRBD2,CASRLAGPSYEQYF,TGTGCCAGCAGACTAGCGGGACCCTCCTACGAGCAGTACTTC
TRBV23-1,TRBJ1-1,-,TRBD1,CASSPDRGEAFF,TGCGCCAGCAGTCCGGACAGGGGTGAAGCTTTCTTT
TRBV10-3,TRBJ1-2,-,-,CATRGGGPGGYTF,TGTGCCACCCGGGGAGGGGGGCCCGGGGGCTACACCTTC
TRBV4-1,TRBJ1-3,-,-,CASSQDGAGGNTIYF,TGCGCCAGCAGCCAAGATGGGGCAGGGGGAAACACCATATATTTT
TRBV7-9,TRBJ2-1,-,TRBD2,CASSGGREGWNEQFF,TGTGCCAGCAGCGGAGGGAGGGAGGGCTGGAATGAGCAGTTCTTC
TRBV12-5,TRBJ1-2,-,-,CAGWPLRGGYTF,TGTGCTGGCTGGCCGCTCCGAGGCGGCTACACCTTC
TRBV6-5,TRBJ1-2,-,-,CASTPAEEIYGYTF,TGTGCCAGCACACCCGCGGAGGAAATCTATGGCTACACCTTC
TRBV6-5,TRBJ1-5,once,TRBD1,CASSPTGPNQPQHF,TGTGCCAGCAGTCCGACAGGGCCTAATCAGCCCCAGCATTTT
TRBV4-1,TRBJ1-5,once,-,CASSPLEPGYSNQPQHF,TGCGCCAGCAGCCCTTTGGAGCCCGGTTATAGCAATCAGCCCCAGCATTTT
TRBV5-4,TRBJ2-7,-,TRBD1,CASSLTGTGDGEQYF,TGTGCCAGCAGCTTGACAGGGACAGGGGACGGGGAGCAGTACTTC
TRBV19,TRBJ1-3,-,TRBD1,CASTRTGNSGNTIYF,TGTGCCAGTACGAGGACAGGCAACTCTGGAAACACCATATATTTT
TRBV5-1,TRBJ2-3,-,TRBD1,CASSFLGTGGRDTQYF,TGCGCCAGCAGCTTCCTCGGGACAGGGGGCAGAGATACGCAGTATTTT
TRBV5-1,TRBJ1-4,-,TRBD1,CASSSGQGNEKLFF,TGCGCCAGCAGCTCGGGACAGGGTAATGAAAAACTGTTTTTT
TRBV2,TRBJ2-1,-,TRBD2,CASIWVGTSSNEQFF,TGTGCCAGCATATGGGTCGGGACTAGCTCAAATGAGCAGTTCTTC
TRBV29-1,TRBJ2-1,-,-,CSAGLRDYNEQFF,TGCAGCGCAGGACTACGGGACTACAATGAGCAGTTCTTC
TRBV19,TRBJ1-5,-,-,CASSSQSGQPQHF,TGTGCCAGTAGTAGCCAGTCCGGGCAGCCCCAGCATTTT
TRBV28,TRBJ1-6,-,TRBD1,CASRRPGTGNRPLHF,TGTGCCAGCAGACGTCCCGGGACAGGGAACAGGCCCCTCCACTTT
TRBV10-3,TRBJ1-2,-,TRBD1,CAIGTAGYGYTF,TGTGCCATCGGGACAGCCGGCTATGGCTACACCTTC
TRBV25-1,TRBJ1-5,-,TRBD1,CASQGAGQPQHF,TGTGCCAGCCAGGGGGCAGGGCAGCCCCAGCATTTT
TRBV4-2,TRBJ2-2,few,TRBD2,CASSQDIEVAGATGELFF,TGTGCCAGCAGCCAAGATATCGAGGTAGCGGGAGCGACCGGGGAGCTGTTTTTT
TRBV5-1,TRBJ1-1,-,TRBD1,CASSRDSRNTEAFF,TGCGCCAGCAGCAGGGACAGTCGCAACACTGAAGCTTTCTTT
TRBV7-9,TRBJ2-7,-,-,CASSPYPSNRAGDYEQYF,TGTGCCAGCAGCCCTTACCCTAGCAACAGGGCAGGAGACTACGAGCAGTACTTC
TRBV27,TRBJ1-4,-,-,CASSYSPATNEKLFF,TGTGCCAGCAGTTATTCCCCAGCAACTAATGAAAAACTGTTTTTT
TRBV18,TRBJ2-1,-,-,CASSPPVAYNEQFF,TGTGCCAGCTCACCACCGGTGGCTTACAATGAGCAGTTCTTC
TRBV25-1,TRBJ1-3,-,TRBD1,CASSEQGARGNTIYF,TGTGCCAGCAGTGAACAGGGGGCGCGCGGAAACACCATATATTTT
TRBV14,TRBJ1-2,-,-,CASSHRGGAKRGYTF,TGTGCCAGCAGCCATCGCGGGGGCGCTAAGCGTGGCTACACCTTC
TRBV28,TRBJ2-7,-,-,CASSPPTGAGDEQYF,TGTGCCAGCAGTCCACCGACAGGCGCGGGGGACGAGCAGTACTTC
TRBV18,TRBJ1-2,-,-,CASSPPGIDYGYTF,TGTGCCAGCTCACCACCCGGGATCGACTATGGCTACACCTTC
TRBV3-1/TRBV3-2,TRBJ2-7,-,TRBD1,CASSQMPGTGSYEQYF,TGTGCCAGCAGCCAAATGCCCGGGACAGGGTCCTACGAGCAGTACTTC
TRBV6-6,TRBJ2-1,-,TRBD2,CASSGGTSGSHEQFF,TGTGCCAGCAGTGGAGGGACTAGCGGGAGTCATGAGCAGTTCTTC
TRBV9,TRBJ2-1,-,-,CASSVASSYNEQFF,TGTGCCAGCAGCGTAGCGAGCTCCTACAATGAGCAGTTCTTC
TRBV10-3,TRBJ1-5,-,TRBD1,CAVGTAGNQPQHF,TGTGCCGTCGGGACAGCCGGCAATCAGCCCCAGCATTTT
TRBV7-3,TRBJ2-4,-,-,CASSSDRGIQYF,TGTGCCAGCAGCTCAGACAGAGGCATTCAGTACTTC
TRBV27,TRBJ1-5,-,TRBD1,CASSRRTGHSNQPQHF,TGTGCCAGCAGCCGAAGGACAGGGCATAGCAATCAGCCCCAGCATTTT
TRBV9,TRBJ1-3,-,-,CASSSRGASGNTIYF,TGTGCCAGCAGCTCTAGGGGCGCCTCCGGAAACACCATATATTTT
TRBV7-9,TRBJ2-2,-,-,CASIPTLATGELFF,TGTGCCAGCATACCGACTCTAGCCACCGGGGAGCTGTTTTTT
TRBV19,TRBJ1-3,once,-,CASSQQGSGNTIYF,TGTGCCAGTAGTCAACAGGGCTCTGGAAACACCATATATTTT
TRBV28,TRBJ2-1,-,TRBD2,CASSLELAGRPEQFF,TGTGCCAGCAGTTTAGAACTAGCGGGCCGCCCCGAGCAGTTCTTC
TRBV5-1,TRBJ2-3,-,TRBD2,CASRGQLAGFTDTQYF,TGCGCCAGCAGGGGCCAATTAGCGGGATTCACAGATACGCAGTATTTT
TRBV19,TRBJ1-1,-,TRBD1,CASSTRIRTGTEAFF,TGTGCCAGTAGTACCCGAATCAGGACAGGAACTGAAGCTTTCTTT